This T cell receptor (beta chain) was recovered during a study of T cell changes during pregnancy in multiple sclerosis. Germline V gene lookup returns CDR1 SGHVS and CDR2 FNYEAQ. The CDR3 length is 14 residues. The V end was cut by 1 base, the J end by 3 bases, with 10 bases between. Assay: immunoSEQ multiplex PCR; the TCRdb copy retains only in-frame clones and omits some. The sample lists 40,000 or so clones, about 88% seen once, with approximately 4.5% in the top ten. V gene TRBV7-6 combines with J gene TRBJ2-7; tentatively, D is TRBD2 (7 bases). This specimen was CD8+ T cells from peripheral blood mononuclear cells, taken in the first trimester of pregnancy. This TCR was sampled from a female donor with multiple sclerosis, enrolled in a pregnancy study. The CDR3 DNA sequence: TGTGCCAGCAGCTTAGGAGGGGGGGTCTACGAGCAGTACTTC. Translation: CASSLGGGVYEQYF.